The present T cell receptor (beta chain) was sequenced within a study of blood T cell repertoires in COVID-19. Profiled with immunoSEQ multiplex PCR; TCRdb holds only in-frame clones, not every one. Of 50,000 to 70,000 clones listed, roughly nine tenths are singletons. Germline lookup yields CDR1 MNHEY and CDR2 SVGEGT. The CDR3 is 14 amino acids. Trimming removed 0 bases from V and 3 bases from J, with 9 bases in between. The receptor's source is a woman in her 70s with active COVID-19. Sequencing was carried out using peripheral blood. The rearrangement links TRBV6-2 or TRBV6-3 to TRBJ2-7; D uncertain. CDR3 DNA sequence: TGTGCCAGCAGTTACTCCCCCGAGGACTACGAGCAGTACTTC. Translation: CASSYSPEDYEQYF.